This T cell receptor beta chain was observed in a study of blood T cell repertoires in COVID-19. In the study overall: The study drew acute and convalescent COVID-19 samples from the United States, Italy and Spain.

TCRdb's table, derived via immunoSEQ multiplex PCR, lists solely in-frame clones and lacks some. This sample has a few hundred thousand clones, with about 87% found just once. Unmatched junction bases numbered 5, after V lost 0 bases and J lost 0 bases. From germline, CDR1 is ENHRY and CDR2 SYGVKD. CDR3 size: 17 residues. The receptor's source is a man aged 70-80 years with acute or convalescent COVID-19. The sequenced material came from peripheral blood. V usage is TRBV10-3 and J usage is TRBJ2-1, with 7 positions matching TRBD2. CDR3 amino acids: CAISESLRGSSYNEQFF. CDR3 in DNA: TGTGCCATCAGTGAGTCGTTGCGGGGGAGCTCCTACAATGAGCAGTTCTTC.